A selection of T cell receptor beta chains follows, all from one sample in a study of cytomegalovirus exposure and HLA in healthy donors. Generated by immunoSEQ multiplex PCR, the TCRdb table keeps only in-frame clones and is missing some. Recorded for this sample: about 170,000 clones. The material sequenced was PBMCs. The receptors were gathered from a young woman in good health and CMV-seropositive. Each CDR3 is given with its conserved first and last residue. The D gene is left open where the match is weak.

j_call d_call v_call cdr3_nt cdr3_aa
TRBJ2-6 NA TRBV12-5 TGTGCTAGTGGTTTCGGTCCAGAGGGGGTCTCTGGGGCCAACGTCCTGACTTTC CASGFGPEGVSGANVLTF
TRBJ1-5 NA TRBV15 TGTGCCACCAGCAGAGAAGTAGGACTAAGCAATCAGCCCCAGCATTTT CATSREVGLSNQPQHF
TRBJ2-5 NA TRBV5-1 TGCGCCAGCAGCTTGGTGTCTAGCCTGGAGACCCAGTACTTC CASSLVSSLETQYF
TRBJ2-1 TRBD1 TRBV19 TGTGCCAGTGGGGCATGGGCAGGGGGCAAAGGTGAGCAGTTCTTC CASGAWAGGKGEQFF
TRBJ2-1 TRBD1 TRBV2 TGTGCTACGGCCCGGACAGGGGGATTTGAGCAGTTCTTC CATARTGGFEQFF
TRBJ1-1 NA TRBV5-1 TGCGCCAGCAGCTTGGGGGGGGATTTGGCCGGGGTTGAAGCTTTCTTT CASSLGGDLAGVEAFF
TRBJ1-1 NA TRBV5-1 TGCGCCAGCAGCTTGGTGTCTAACACTGAAGCTTTCTTT CASSLVSNTEAFF
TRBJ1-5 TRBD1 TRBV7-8 TGTGCCAGCAGCGCAAAACGGGGACAGGGGTACAATCAGCCCCAGCATTTT CASSAKRGQGYNQPQHF
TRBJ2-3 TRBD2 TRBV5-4 TGTGCCAGCAGCCCCAGCGGGAGGGAAAGCACAGATACGCAGTATTTT CASSPSGRESTDTQYF
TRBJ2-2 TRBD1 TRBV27 TGTGCCAGCAGTTCGTTGGGCCAGGGGGCCTTCGACACCGGGGAGCTGTTTTTT CASSSLGQGAFDTGELFF
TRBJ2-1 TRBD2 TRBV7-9 TGTGCCAGCGGGCCCTTAGCGGGGGGGCGACTCAATGAGCAGTTCTTC CASGPLAGGRLNEQFF
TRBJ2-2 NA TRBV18 TGTGCCAGCTCACTTCACCCCGGGGAGCTGCTTTTT CASSLHPGELLF
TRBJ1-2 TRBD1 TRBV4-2 TGTGCCAGCAGCCAAGAGCGACAGGGGACCCCCTATGGCTACACCTTC CASSQERQGTPYGYTF
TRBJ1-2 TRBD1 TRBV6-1 TGTGCCAGCAGTGGAATGGACAGGGGGAATAACTATGGCTACACCTTC CASSGMDRGNNYGYTF
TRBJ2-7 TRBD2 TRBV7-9 TGTGCCAGCAGCTTAGATGGACCGCGGGGGATCGAGCAGTACTTC CASSLDGPRGIEQYF
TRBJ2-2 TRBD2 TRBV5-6 TGTGCCAGCAGCATCCGGACTAGCGGGGGCGCCAGGAGCACCGGGGAGCTGTTTTTT CASSIRTSGGARSTGELFF
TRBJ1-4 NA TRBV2 TGTGCCAGCAGTGAAGCAGGGGCGGCTAATGAAAAACTGTTTTTT CASSEAGAANEKLFF
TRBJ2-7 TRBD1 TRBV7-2 TGTGCCAGCAGCCAGGACAGGTACTCCTACGAGCAGTACTTC CASSQDRYSYEQYF
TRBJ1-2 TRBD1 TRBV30 TGTGCCTGGAGTGTAACAGGGACAGATGGCTACACCTTC CAWSVTGTDGYTF